This T cell receptor (beta chain) was captured by sequencing in a study of T cell repertoires in cytomegalovirus infection. Study results and limitations: Dominating the ex vivo response were HLA-C-restricted CMV-specific TCR beta clonotypes. Carriers of CMV and the relevant HLA type were discriminated by public TCR beta frequency.

Each CDR3 protein is one row after TCRdb ran MiXCR on the reads. The sample consists of 250,000 to 300,000 distinct CDR3 sequences, over 8% of them appearing once. Notes on this clonotype: Its specificity is not known.

V was cut by 0 bases and J by 2 bases, with 2 bases left in between. This CDR3 is built from 13 residues. CDR1 and CDR2 from the germline V gene are SGHNT and YENEEA. The specimen sequenced was PBMCs. The rearrangement uses TRBV11-3 and TRBJ1-3, with unresolved D. This TCR derives from a human donor in good health (CMV status not recorded). Some clones in this sample may be carry-over from other donors' samples. The CDR3 loop is CASSLEAGNTIYF. Here the CDR3 DNA reads TGTGCCAGCAGCTTAGAAGCTGGAAACACCATATATTTT.